These 20 T cell receptor beta chains share one sample of origin, sequenced in a study of early T cells in non-severe SARS-CoV-2 infection (dated by TCRdb to 2020 to 2022). Library method: 5' RACE. Sequencing took place on a NextSeq 500. Starting from the raw public reads, TCRdb applied fastp trimming at Q25, assembled clones with MiXCR and retained in-frame beta chains. Every CDR3 protein is listed once, alongside the most common genes and DNA of its rows. This sample lists roughly 80,000 distinct CDR3 sequences; 5.5% to 7.5% were detected once. The ten most abundant clones make up about 7.5% of the sample. What was sequenced was whole blood. The receptor set was obtained from an adult who was a healthcare worker with PCR-confirmed SARS-CoV-2 infection or an uninfected control (not recorded which).

The chain uses TRBV28 and TRBJ1-3; D ambiguous. The CDR3 extends over 15 amino acids. Germline CDR1 reads MDHEN; CDR2 reads SYDVKM. Trimming cost V 5 bases and J 2 bases, with 13 bases left between them. The CDR3 protein is CASSPWDRAGNTIYF. Here the CDR3 DNA reads TGTGCCAGCAGTCCTTGGGATAGGGCTGGAAACACCATATATTTT.

This clonotype has only a few counts. V usage is TRBV7-9 and J usage is TRBJ2-3, with D unresolved. Germline V CDR1 and CDR2: SEHNR, FQNEAQ (reference sequence). Trimming cost V 3 bases and J 5 bases, with 12 bases left between them. The CDR3 is made up of 14 amino acids. The CDR3, as DNA: TGTGCCAGCAGCTTGGCCACTACCCGAGATACGCAGTATTTT. Encoded protein: CASSLATTRDTQYF.

This clonotype appeared many times. CDR3 DNA sequence: TGTGCCAGCAGCTCCGATCGTTCAGGAAACTATGGCTACACCTTC. Translated: CASSSDRSGNYGYTF. The chain couples TRBV28 to TRBJ1-2; D is uncertain. Trimming removed 6 bases from V and 2 bases from J, with 16 bases in between. This CDR3 spans 15 amino acids. In germline, CDR1 is MDHEN, CDR2 SYDVKM.

This clonotype was counted between two and nine times. The J gene is TRBJ2-3, the V gene TRBV11-2; 15 bases fit TRBD2. The CDR3 extends over 15 amino acids. The V and J ends lost 4 bases and 6 bases, in that order; junction bases with no gene match: 2. Germline assignment: CDR1 SGHAT and CDR2 FQNNGV. In DNA, the CDR3 is TGTGCCAGCAGCTACGGACTAGCGGGAGGGGATACGCAGTATTTT. Translation: CASSYGLAGGDTQYF.

The table lists this clonotype with many counts. The J gene is TRBJ2-3, the V gene TRBV10-3; D perhaps matches TRBD1 (5 bases). In germline, CDR1 is ENHRY, CDR2 SYGVKD. Trimming stripped 6 bases from V and 1 base from J, with 11 bases between. The CDR3 consists of 14 residues. CDR3 sequence (DNA): TGTGCCATCAGAAGGGGTGCGGGCACAGATACGCAGTATTTT. This sequence encodes CAIRRGAGTDTQYF.

J is TRBJ2-2 and V is TRBV6-5; TRBD2 matches at 12 bases. The CDR3 has 17 amino acids. The V segment lost 2 bases and the J segment 3 bases; nucleotides outside the gene matches: 4. The germline V gene has CDR1 MNHEY and CDR2 SVGAGI. This CDR3 reads CASSYGTSGYYTGELFF. CDR3 bases: TGTGCCAGCAGTTACGGGACTAGCGGGTACTACACCGGGGAGCTGTTTTTT.

The chain links TRBV7-2 to TRBJ2-5; no definite D call. The V gene lost 0 bases and the J gene lost 4 bases, with 9 bases spanning the gap. Germline values: CDR1 SGHTA, CDR2 FQGNSA. The CDR3 consists of 14 residues. The CDR3 DNA follows: TGTGCCAGCAGCTTAGCAGGGCCCCGAGAGACCCAGTACTTC. It encodes CASSLAGPRETQYF.

This clonotype was seen a handful of times. The chain links TRBV5-5 to TRBJ2-2, with 7 bases that match TRBD1. Germline V gene sequence: CDR1 SGHKS, CDR2 YYEKEE (reference sequence). Trimming at V came to 4 bases and at J to 3 bases, leaving 6 bases not matched to a gene. CDR3 length: 15 amino acids. For the CDR3, the DNA is TGTGCCAGCAGCCTGACAGGGTCGGACACCGGGGAGCTGTTTTTT. Translating gives CASSLTGSDTGELFF.

This sequence joins TRBV20-1 and TRBJ2-5, with 8 bases fitting TRBD2. The ends lost 3 bases at V and 4 bases at J; junction bases unmatched: 10. CDR1 and CDR2 from the germline V gene are DFQATT and SNEGSKA (reference sequence). CDR3 length: 15 residues. In DNA, the CDR3 is TGCAGTGCTAGTTCCAGCGCGGGAGGAGGAGAGACCCAGTACTTC. Protein product: CSASSSAGGGETQYF.

This clonotype was seen many times. The chain joins TRBV20-1 to TRBJ2-5; tentative D call: TRBD1 (5 bases). Germline V lookup: CDR1 DFQATT, CDR2 SNEGSKA (reference sequence). Trimming took off 3 bases at V and 4 bases at J, with 12 bases between the two ends. The CDR3 contains 13 residues. CDR3 protein: CSASVGAPETQYF. CDR3 DNA: TGCAGTGCTAGTGTTGGGGCTCCAGAGACCCAGTACTTC.

Comments on this clonotype: One end of the junction does not line up with germline, which may come from a read error. The chain combines TRBV5-5 with TRBJ2-5, with D unclear. Germline V CDR1 and CDR2: SGHKS, YYEKEE (reference sequence). There are 14 residues in the CDR3. The CDR3 coding sequence is TGTGCCAGCAGCTTGGTAGGGATCCAAGAGACTCAGTACTTC. Protein sequence: CASSLVGIQETQYF.

The chain joins TRBV6-2 or TRBV6-3 to TRBJ2-2, with 8 bases lining up with TRBD2. Germline CDR1 MNHEY, CDR2 SVGEGT. The CDR3 sequence is 14 residues long. The V gene end was trimmed by 7 bases and the J gene end by 5 bases; junction bases not matched to a gene: 6. The DNA for the CDR3 is TGTGCCAGCATCCCAGCGGGAGTGACCGGGGAGCTGTTTTTT. Translated, it gives CASIPAGVTGELFF.

In this sample, this clonotype turned up many times. The genes are TRBV4-3 and TRBJ2-2, with D uncertain. The CDR3 spans 16 residues. V lost 1 base, J lost 0 bases, and 9 bases lay in between. Germline CDR1 is LGHNA and CDR2 is YSLEER. The CDR3 sequence: CASSQVPATNTGELFF. CDR3 coding DNA: TGCGCCAGCAGCCAAGTCCCAGCGACGAACACCGGGGAGCTGTTTTTT.

The rearrangement uses TRBV6-6 and TRBJ2-1; D not resolved. Per germline, CDR1 MNHNY and CDR2 SVGAGI (reference sequence). V dropped 3 bases and J dropped 7 bases, with 7 bases sitting between them. The CDR3 loop spans 12 amino acids. DNA for the CDR3: TGTGCCAGCAGTTATCTACTGAATGAGCAGTTCTTC. Protein product: CASSYLLNEQFF.

This clonotype was observed at least ten times. This rearrangement joins TRBV20-1 to TRBJ2-7, with D tentatively TRBD1 or TRBD2 (5 bases each). Germline V gene data show CDR1 as DFQATT and CDR2 as SNEGSKA (reference sequence). The CDR3 loop spans 12 amino acids. Trimming took off 1 base at V and 5 bases at J, with 9 bases between the two ends. The CDR3 DNA reads as TGCAGTGCTAGAGGCGAGGGGCACGAGCAGTACTTC. As protein: CSARGEGHEQYF.

This clonotype was found many times. The rearrangement uses TRBV6-2 or TRBV6-3 and TRBJ2-1; D unresolved. V was pared by 0 bases and J by 4 bases, with 13 bases between. This CDR3 contains 16 residues. Germline assignment: CDR1 MNHEY and CDR2 SVGEGT. CDR3 protein: CASSYSRRKPYNEQFF. As DNA, the CDR3 is TGTGCCAGCAGTTACTCGAGGCGGAAGCCTTACAATGAGCAGTTCTTC.

This clonotype has a count of ten or more. The chain couples TRBV7-9 to TRBJ1-2, with D uncertain. V was shortened by 4 bases and J by 7 bases, with 16 bases between the two germline ends. This CDR3 is 14 amino acids long. Germline loops: CDR1 SEHNR, CDR2 FQNEAQ (reference sequence). For the CDR3, the DNA is TGTGCCAGCAGCTCGGACGTCACCTGGGGTGGCTACACCTTC. Its translation: CASSSDVTWGGYTF.

This clonotype was recorded at least ten times. The chain recombines TRBV7-2 with TRBJ2-7, with no clear D. The V and J ends lost 4 bases and 0 bases respectively, with 4 bases between them. CDR1 and CDR2 (germline): SGHTA, FQGNSA. CDR3 length: 12 amino acids. In DNA form, the CDR3 reads TGTGCCAGCAGCTCCCTCTCCTACGAGCAGTACTTC. It translates to CASSSLSYEQYF. The complete variable domain, with remaining parts taken from reference TRBV7-2 and TRBJ2-7, reads GAGVSQSPSNKVTEKGKDVELRCDPISGHTALYWYRQSLGQGLEFLIYFQGNSAPDKSGLPSDRFSAERTGGSVSTLTIQRTQQEDSAVYLCASSSLSYEQYFGPGTRLTVT.

This clonotype was detected ten times or more. The rearrangement joins TRBV29-1 to TRBJ2-3, with 10 bases identical to TRBD2. V gave up 7 bases and J gave up 2 bases; unmatched junction bases: 9. Germline-derived CDR1 and CDR2 are SQVTM and ANQGSEA. There are 15 residues in the CDR3. The DNA of the CDR3 is TGCAGCGCTAGAATAGCGGGAGGTGCCACAGATACGCAGTATTTT. It translates to CSARIAGGATDTQYF.

This clonotype has ten or more counts. This chain joins TRBV7-9 and TRBJ2-1; TRBD2 agrees at 11 bases. The junction had 11 bases not matched to a gene; V was cut back by 5 bases and J by 5 bases. The CDR3 has 17 residues. Germline V gene sequence: CDR1 SEHNR, CDR2 FQNEAQ (reference sequence). Here the CDR3 DNA reads TGTGCCAGCAGCCCCGAGCCGGGACTAGCGGATCACAATGAGCAGTTCTTC. It specifies CASSPEPGLADHNEQFF.